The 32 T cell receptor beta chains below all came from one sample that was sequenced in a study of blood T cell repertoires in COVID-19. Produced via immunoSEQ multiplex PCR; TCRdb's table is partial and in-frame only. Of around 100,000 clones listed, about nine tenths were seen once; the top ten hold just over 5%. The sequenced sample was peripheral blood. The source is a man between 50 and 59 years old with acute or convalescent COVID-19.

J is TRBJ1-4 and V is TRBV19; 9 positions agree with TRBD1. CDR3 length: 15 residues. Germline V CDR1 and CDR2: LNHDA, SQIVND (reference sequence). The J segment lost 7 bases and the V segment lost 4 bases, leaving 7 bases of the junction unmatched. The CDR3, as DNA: TGTGCCAGTAGTAATAACAGGGGGCGAAGTGAAAAACTGTTTTTT. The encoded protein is CASSNNRGRSEKLFF.

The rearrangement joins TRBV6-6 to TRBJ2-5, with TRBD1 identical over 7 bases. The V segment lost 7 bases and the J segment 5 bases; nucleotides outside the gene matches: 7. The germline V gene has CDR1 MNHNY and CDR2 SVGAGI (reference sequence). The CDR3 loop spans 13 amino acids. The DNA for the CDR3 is TGTGCCAGCACGAGGGGGCGCACGGAGACCCAGTACTTC. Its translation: CASTRGRTETQYF.

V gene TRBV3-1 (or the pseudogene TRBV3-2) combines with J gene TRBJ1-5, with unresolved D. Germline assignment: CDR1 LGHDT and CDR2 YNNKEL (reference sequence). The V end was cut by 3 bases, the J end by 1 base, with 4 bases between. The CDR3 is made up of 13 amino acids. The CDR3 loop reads CASSHQSNQPQHF. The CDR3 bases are TGTGCCAGCAGCCATCAAAGCAATCAGCCCCAGCATTTT.

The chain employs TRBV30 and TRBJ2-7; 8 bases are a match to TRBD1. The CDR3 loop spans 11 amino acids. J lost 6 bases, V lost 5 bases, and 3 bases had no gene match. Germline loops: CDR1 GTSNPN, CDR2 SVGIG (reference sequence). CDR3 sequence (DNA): TGTGCCTGGGACAGGGGCCCCGAGCAGTACTTC. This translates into CAWDRGPEQYF.

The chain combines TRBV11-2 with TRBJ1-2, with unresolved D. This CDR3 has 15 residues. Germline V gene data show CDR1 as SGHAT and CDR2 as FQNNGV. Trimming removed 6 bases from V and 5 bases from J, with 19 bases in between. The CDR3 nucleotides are TGTGCCAGCAGATCCACCCGAGCCAGCGGGTATGGCTACACCTTC. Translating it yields CASRSTRASGYGYTF.

CDR3 residues: CASSHRGLSSYNEQFF. CDR3 in DNA: TGTGCCAGCAGTCACCGTGGGCTTAGCTCCTACAATGAGCAGTTCTTC. The rearrangement joins TRBV27 to TRBJ2-1; D remains ambiguous. The CDR3 spans 16 residues. The germline CDR1 and CDR2 sequences are MNHEY and SMNVEV (reference sequence). With 5 bases removed from V and 0 bases from J, the gap between germline ends came to 14 bases.

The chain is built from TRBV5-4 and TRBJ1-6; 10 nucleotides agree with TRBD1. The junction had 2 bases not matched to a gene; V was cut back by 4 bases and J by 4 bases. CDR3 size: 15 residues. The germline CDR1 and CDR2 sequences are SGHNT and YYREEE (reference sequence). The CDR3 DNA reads TGTGCCAGCAGCCCGGACAGGGGGTATAATTCACCCCTCCACTTT. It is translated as CASSPDRGYNSPLHF.

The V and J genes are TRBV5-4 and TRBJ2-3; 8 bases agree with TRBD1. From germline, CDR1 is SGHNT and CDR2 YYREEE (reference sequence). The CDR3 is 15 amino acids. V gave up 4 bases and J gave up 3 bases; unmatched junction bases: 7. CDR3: CASSLSRQGTDTQYF. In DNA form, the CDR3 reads TGTGCCAGCAGCCTGTCTAGACAGGGGACAGATACGCAGTATTTT.

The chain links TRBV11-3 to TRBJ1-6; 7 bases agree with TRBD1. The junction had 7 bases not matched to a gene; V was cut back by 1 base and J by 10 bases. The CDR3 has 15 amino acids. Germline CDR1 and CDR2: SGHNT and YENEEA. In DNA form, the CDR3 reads TGTGCCAGCAGCTTAGTGAAGGGGGCTGGGTCACCCCTCCACTTT. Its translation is CASSLVKGAGSPLHF.

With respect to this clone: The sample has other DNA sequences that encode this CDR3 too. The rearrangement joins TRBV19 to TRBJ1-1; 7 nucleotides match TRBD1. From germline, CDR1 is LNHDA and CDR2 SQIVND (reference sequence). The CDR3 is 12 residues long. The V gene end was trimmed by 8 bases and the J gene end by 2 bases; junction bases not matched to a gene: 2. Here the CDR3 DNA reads TGTGCCAGTCACAGGGGAAACACTGAAGCTTTCTTT. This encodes CASHRGNTEAFF.

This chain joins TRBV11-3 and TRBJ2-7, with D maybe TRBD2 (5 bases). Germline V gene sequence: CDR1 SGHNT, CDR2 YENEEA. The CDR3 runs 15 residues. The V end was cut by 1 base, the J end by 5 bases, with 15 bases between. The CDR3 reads CASSLVVGRANEQYF. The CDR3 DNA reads TGTGCCAGCAGCTTAGTTGTTGGGAGAGCCAACGAGCAGTACTTC.

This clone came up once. CDR3 coding DNA: TGTGCCAGCAGCCAACGGGACAGCAACTATGGCTACACCTTC. The encoded protein is CASSQRDSNYGYTF. The chain is built from TRBV7-8 and TRBJ1-2, with 7 nucleotides matching TRBD1. V lost 5 bases, J lost 2 bases, and 5 bases stayed unmatched. Per the germline V gene, CDR1 is SGHVS and CDR2 is FQNEAQ. This CDR3 spans 14 amino acids.

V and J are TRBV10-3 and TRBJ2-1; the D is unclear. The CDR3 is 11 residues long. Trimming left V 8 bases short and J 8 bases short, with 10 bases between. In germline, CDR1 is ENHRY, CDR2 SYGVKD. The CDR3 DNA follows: TGTGCCATCTTAATTGGCCATGAGCAGTTCTTC. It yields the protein CAILIGHEQFF.

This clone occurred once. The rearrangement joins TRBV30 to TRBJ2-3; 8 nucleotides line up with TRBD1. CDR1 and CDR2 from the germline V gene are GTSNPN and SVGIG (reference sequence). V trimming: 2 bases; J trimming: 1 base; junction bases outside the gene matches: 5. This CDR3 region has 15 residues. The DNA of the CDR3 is TGTGCCTGGAGTCCGGACAGGGCTGGCACAGATACGCAGTATTTT. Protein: CAWSPDRAGTDTQYF.

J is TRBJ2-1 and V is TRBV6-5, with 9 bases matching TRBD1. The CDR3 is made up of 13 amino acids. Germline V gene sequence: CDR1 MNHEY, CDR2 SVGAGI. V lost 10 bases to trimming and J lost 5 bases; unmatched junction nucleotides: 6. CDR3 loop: CATGRQGDNEQFF. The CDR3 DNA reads TGTGCCACCGGTAGACAGGGGGACAATGAGCAGTTCTTC.

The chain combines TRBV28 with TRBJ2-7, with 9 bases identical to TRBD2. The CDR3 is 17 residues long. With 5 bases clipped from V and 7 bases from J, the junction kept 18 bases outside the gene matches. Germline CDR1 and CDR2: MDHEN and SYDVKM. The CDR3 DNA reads TGTGCCAGCAGTCCTCCAAGCGGGGGGACAAGAGGGAAGGAGCAGTACTTC. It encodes CASSPPSGGTRGKEQYF.

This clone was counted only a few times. The CDR3 protein is CASSSRDRVGRELFF. CDR3 nucleotide sequence: TGTGCCAGCAGCTCCCGGGACAGGGTTGGTAGGGAGCTGTTTTTT. The chain carries TRBV11-2 and TRBJ2-2; 9 bases fit TRBD1. The CDR3 length is 15 residues. Germline V gene data show CDR1 as SGHAT and CDR2 as FQNNGV. Trimming at V came to 4 bases and at J to 9 bases, leaving 9 bases not matched to a gene.

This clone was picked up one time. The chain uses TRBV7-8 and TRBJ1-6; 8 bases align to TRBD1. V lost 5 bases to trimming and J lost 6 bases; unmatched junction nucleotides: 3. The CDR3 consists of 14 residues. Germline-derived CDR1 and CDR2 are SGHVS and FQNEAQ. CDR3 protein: CASSPGQANSPLHF. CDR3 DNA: TGTGCCAGCAGCCCGGGACAGGCTAATTCACCCCTCCACTTT.

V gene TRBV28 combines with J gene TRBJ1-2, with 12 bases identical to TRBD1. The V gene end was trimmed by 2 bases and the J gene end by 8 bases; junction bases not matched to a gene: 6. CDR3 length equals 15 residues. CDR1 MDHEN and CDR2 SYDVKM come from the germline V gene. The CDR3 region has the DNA TGTGCCAGCAGTTTAACGGGACAGGGGGCATTGGGCTACACCTTC. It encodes CASSLTGQGALGYTF.

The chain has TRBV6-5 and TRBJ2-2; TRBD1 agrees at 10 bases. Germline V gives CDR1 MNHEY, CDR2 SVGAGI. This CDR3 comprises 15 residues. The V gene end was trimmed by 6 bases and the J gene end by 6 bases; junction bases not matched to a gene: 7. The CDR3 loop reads CASRDDRGRPGELFF. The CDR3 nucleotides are TGTGCCAGCAGAGATGACAGGGGGCGCCCCGGGGAGCTGTTTTTT.

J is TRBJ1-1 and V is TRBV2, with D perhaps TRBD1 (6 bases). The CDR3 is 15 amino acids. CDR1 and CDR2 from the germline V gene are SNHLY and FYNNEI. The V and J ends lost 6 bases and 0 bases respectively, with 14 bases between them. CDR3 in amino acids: CASSLRGGMNTEAFF. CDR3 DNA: TGTGCCAGCAGCCTCAGGGGAGGGATGAACACTGAAGCTTTCTTT.

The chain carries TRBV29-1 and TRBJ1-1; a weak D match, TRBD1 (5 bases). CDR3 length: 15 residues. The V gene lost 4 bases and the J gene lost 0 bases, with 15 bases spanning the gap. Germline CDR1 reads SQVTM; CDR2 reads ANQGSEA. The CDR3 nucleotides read TGCAGCGTTGGGGCCTCCCACAGGATGAACACTGAAGCTTTCTTT. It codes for CSVGASHRMNTEAFF.

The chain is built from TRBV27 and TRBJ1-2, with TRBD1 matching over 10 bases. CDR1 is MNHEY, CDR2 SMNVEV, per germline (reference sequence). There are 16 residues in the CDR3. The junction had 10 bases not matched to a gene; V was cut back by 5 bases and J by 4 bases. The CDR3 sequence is CASSRQGAEFGYGYTF. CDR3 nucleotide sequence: TGTGCCAGCAGTCGACAGGGGGCTGAGTTTGGCTATGGCTACACCTTC.

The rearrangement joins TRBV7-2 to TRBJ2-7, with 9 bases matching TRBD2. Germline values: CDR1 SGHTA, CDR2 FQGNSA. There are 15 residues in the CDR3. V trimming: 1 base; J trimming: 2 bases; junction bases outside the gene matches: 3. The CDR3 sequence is CASSLVAGETYEQYF. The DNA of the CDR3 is TGTGCCAGCAGCTTAGTAGCGGGAGAAACCTACGAGCAGTACTTC.

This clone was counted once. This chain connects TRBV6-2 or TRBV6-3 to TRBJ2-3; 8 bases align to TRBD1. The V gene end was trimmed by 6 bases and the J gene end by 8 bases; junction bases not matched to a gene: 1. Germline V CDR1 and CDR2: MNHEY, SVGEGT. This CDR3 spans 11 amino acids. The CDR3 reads CASSQGATQYF. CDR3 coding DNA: TGTGCCAGCAGCCAGGGGGCTACGCAGTATTTT.

The CDR3 loop is CASSQDPSQGLYQPQHF. The CDR3 DNA sequence: TGCGCCAGCAGCCAAGACCCCTCCCAGGGTTTATACCAGCCCCAGCATTTT. The rearrangement joins TRBV4-3 to TRBJ1-5; possibly TRBD1 for D (5 bases). CDR1 is LGHNA, CDR2 YSLEER, per germline. CDR3 length: 17 amino acids. V lost 0 bases to trimming and J lost 7 bases, with 19 bases between them.

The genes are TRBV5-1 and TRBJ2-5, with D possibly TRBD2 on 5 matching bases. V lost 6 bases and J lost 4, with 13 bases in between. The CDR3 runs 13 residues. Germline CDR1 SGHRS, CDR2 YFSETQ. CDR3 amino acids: CASTGRGRETQYF. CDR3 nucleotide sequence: TGCGCCAGCACGGGCAGAGGGAGAGAGACCCAGTACTTC.

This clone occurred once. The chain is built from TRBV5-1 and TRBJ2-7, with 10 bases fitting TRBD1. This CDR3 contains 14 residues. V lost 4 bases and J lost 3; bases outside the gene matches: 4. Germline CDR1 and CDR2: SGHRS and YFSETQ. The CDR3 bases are TGCGCCAGCAGCCGGGACAGGGGTCTCTACGAGCAGTACTTC. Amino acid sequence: CASSRDRGLYEQYF.

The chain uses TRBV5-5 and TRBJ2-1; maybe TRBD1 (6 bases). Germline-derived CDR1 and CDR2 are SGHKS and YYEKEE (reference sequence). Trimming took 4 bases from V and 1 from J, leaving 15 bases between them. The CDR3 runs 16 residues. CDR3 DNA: TGTGCCAGCAGCGTAACCCAGGGGAAATCCTACAATGAGCAGTTCTTC. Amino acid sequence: CASSVTQGKSYNEQFF.

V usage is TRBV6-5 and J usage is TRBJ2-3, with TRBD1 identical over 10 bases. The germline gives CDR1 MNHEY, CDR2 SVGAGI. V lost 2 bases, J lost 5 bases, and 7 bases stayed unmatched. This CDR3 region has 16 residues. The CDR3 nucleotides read TGTGCCAGCAGTTACAGGGGGACAGGGGTACGAGATACGCAGTATTTT. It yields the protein CASSYRGTGVRDTQYF.

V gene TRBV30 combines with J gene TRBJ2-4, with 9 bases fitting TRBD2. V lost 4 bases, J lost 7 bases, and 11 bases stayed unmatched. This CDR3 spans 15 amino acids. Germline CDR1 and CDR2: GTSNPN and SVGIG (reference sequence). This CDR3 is CAWTLGLARGNIQYF. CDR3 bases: TGTGCCTGGACCCTGGGACTAGCTCGTGGTAACATTCAGTACTTC.

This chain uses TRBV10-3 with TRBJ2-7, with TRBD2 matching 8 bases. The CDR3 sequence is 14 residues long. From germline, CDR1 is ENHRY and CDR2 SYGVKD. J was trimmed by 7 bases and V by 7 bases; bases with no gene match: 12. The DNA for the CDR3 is TGTGCCATCAAAGGGGGACTAGGATCCGGGGAGCAGTACTTC. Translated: CAIKGGLGSGEQYF.